This TCR beta chain was identified in a study of molecular identifiers for immune sequencing clone quantification. Points from the study as a whole: Jurkat TCR RNA spiked in from one cell could reportedly be detected among about 1.1 million naive cells.

The CDR3 extends over 11 amino acids. V was shortened by 5 bases and J by 10 bases, with 12 bases between the two germline ends. Germline CDR1 SEHNR, CDR2 FQNEAQ (reference sequence). This clonotype has at least ten counts. Its antigen remains unidentified. Methods described previously, with TCR primers listed, were used for bulk TCR libraries. TCRdb recomputed calls from the PCR reads with MiXCR, one row per CDR3 protein. Of 97,000 or so distinct CDR3 sequences in the sample, approximately 24% are singletons; the top ten hold roughly 0.94%. The receptor comes from a human donor in good health. Some libraries in this study had Jurkat cell RNA spiked in. This chain connects TRBV7-9 to TRBJ2-7; a weak D match, TRBD2 (6 bases). Sequencing used naive CD8+ T cells from blood, with Jurkat cell RNA spiked in. Subset: FACS-sorted CD8+CD4-CCR7+CD45RA+ naive T cells. The CDR3 loop reads CASSPGTLQYF. The CDR3 DNA reads as TGTGCCAGCAGCCCCGGGACTTTACAGTACTTC. The whole variable domain, remainder taken from reference TRBV7-9 and TRBJ2-7, is DTGVSQNPRHKITKRGQNVTFRCDPISEHNRLYWYRQTLGQGPEFLTYFQNEAQLEKSRLLSDRFSAERPKGSFSTLEIQRTEQGDSAMYLCASSPGTLQYFGPGTRLTVT.